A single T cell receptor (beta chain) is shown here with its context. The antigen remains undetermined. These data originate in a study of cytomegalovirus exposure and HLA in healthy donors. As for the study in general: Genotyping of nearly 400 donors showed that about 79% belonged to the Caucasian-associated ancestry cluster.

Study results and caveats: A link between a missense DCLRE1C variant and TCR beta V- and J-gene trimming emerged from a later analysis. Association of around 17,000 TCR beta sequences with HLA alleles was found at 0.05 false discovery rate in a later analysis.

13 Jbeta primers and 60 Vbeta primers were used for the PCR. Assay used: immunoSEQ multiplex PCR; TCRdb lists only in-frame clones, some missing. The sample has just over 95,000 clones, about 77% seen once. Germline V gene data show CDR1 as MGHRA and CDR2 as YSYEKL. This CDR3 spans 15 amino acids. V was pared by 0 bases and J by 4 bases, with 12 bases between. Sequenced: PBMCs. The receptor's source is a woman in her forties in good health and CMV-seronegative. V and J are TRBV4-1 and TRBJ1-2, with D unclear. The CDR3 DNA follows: TGCGCCAGCAGCCAAGATCCGGCAGGCGTCTATGGCTACACCTTC. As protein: CASSQDPAGVYGYTF.